This TCR beta chain was observed in a study of human T cells and chemical hapten exposure. Study in general: Diphenylcyclopropenone doses were given weekly to the scalps of patients across the approximately 24-week study. General study points: Expanded TCRs created a significantly greater count of big CDR3 similarity clusters than controls did.

CDR1 SGHTA and CDR2 FQGNSA come from the germline V gene. Trimming took 10 bases from V and 0 from J, leaving 12 bases between them. This CDR3 comprises 13 residues. Under the authors' procedure: The number of TCRs in each sample had a median of 95,638 and spanned roughly 23,224 to 700,000. TCRdb independently ran MiXCR on the RACE reads; one entry per CDR3 protein. None of the V and J calls come from the authors' own analysis; TCRdb made them. Here the sample spans roughly 160,000 distinct CDR3 sequences, around 13% being singletons. The time point was: patch test 1, 2 weeks after DPC sensitization. The treatment here: therapeutic diphenylcyclopropenone sensitization with weekly scalp DPC. A word on this clonotype: Its antigen is unknown.

The TCR comes from a woman in her 30s with alopecia areata. Some clones in this sample may be carry-over from other donors' samples. The material was whole blood, obtained in connection with sensitization to the hapten diphenylcyclopropenone (DPC). The chain couples TRBV7-2 to TRBJ1-1; unclear D gene. CDR3 residues: CANAQHMNTEAFF. Written as DNA, the CDR3 is TGTGCCAACGCACAGCACATGAACACTGAAGCTTTCTTT.